This T cell receptor beta chain was found in a study of blood T cell repertoires in COVID-19. Study-level information: The United States, Italy and Spain were the sources of the acute and convalescent COVID-19 samples. Nucleic acid was either cDNA or gDNA, and it came from T cells, B-cell-depleted T cells, or PBMCs.

Under the authors' procedure: Amplification with reference gene primers provided the estimates of nucleated cell counts. Method: immunoSEQ multiplex PCR; TCRdb's copy keeps in-frame clones and lacks some. The V and J calls and clone size were taken over from that table, and D and trimming were inferred from the DNA. This table holds 210,000 or so clones, roughly 76% found once. CDR3 length: 15 amino acids. Trimming took 2 bases from V and 9 from J, leaving 20 bases between them. Per the germline V gene, CDR1 is SEHNR and CDR2 is FQNEAQ (reference sequence). This clone was detected once. Specimen: peripheral blood. The TCR originated in a human donor in a cohort sampled during active COVID-19. V gene TRBV7-9 combines with J gene TRBJ2-7, with D maybe TRBD1 (5 bases). The CDR3 DNA reads TGTGCCAGCAGCTTAATGGCAGGGCCCTCGGGCGGGCAGTACTTC. Protein product: CASSLMAGPSGGQYF.